These 13 T cell receptor beta chains originate from one sample sequenced in a study of T cell repertoires in cytomegalovirus infection. TCRdb analysed the reads with MiXCR anew, one entry per CDR3 protein. This sample has hundreds of thousands of distinct CDR3 sequences, with 20% to 25% found just once. Sequencing was carried out using CD8+ T cells from PBMCs. These receptors were taken from a human donor in good health (CMV status not recorded). Some clones in this sample may be carry-over from other donors' samples.

This clonotype was detected ten times or more. The chain employs TRBV7-8 and TRBJ1-2, with 8 bases matching TRBD1. This CDR3 region has 15 residues. The V gene's germline CDR1 is SGHVS and CDR2 FQNEAQ. V trimming: 5 bases; J trimming: 0 bases; junction bases outside the gene matches: 5. In nucleotides, the CDR3 is TGTGCCAGCAGCCCCACACAGGGGGCTAACTATGGCTACACCTTC. Translated, it gives CASSPTQGANYGYTF.

This clonotype was seen many times. The V gene is TRBV6-6, the J gene TRBJ1-5; D is unclear. The V end was cut by 7 bases, the J end by 0 bases, with 13 bases between. Germline CDR1 and CDR2: MNHNY and SVGAGI (reference sequence). This CDR3 is built from 15 residues. In nucleotides, the CDR3 is TGTGCCAGCAACTACCTAGGGCCTAGCAATCAGCCCCAGCATTTT. As protein: CASNYLGPSNQPQHF.

The CDR3 DNA is TGTGCCAGCAGCCAGGGGGAGGCAGAGCAAGAGACCCAGTACTTC. This sequence encodes CASSQGEAEQETQYF. This chain links TRBV4-2 with TRBJ2-5, with D possibly being TRBD2 (6 bases). The V gene lost 3 bases and the J gene lost 2 bases, with 13 bases spanning the gap. CDR3 length: 15 residues. CDR1 LGHNA and CDR2 YNFKEQ come from the germline V gene.

This clonotype was recorded many times. This chain connects TRBV7-9 to TRBJ2-7, with D unresolved. This CDR3 has 13 amino acids. Trimming stripped 4 bases from V and 0 bases from J, with 7 bases between. The V gene's germline CDR1 is SEHNR and CDR2 FQNEAQ (reference sequence). CDR3 protein: CASSSRHSYEQYV. The CDR3 nucleotides read TGTGCCAGCAGCTCCCGACACTCCTACGAGCAGTACGTC.

The V call is TRBV7-3, the J call TRBJ1-1; D might be TRBD1 (5 bases). Germline V gives CDR1 SGHTA, CDR2 FQGTGA. Trimming took off 5 bases at V and 7 bases at J, with 14 bases between the two ends. This CDR3 spans 13 amino acids. CDR3 residues: CASSPQDLYEAFF. In DNA form, the CDR3 reads TGTGCCAGCAGCCCACAGGACCTCTATGAAGCTTTCTTT.

This clonotype was seen a handful of times. The V and J genes are TRBV28 and TRBJ2-5; 9 bases agree with TRBD2. The CDR3 has 13 residues. Germline CDR1 and CDR2: MDHEN and SYDVKM. Losses at the gene ends were 7 bases for V and 5 bases for J; bases not matched to a gene: 5. DNA of the CDR3: TGTGCCAGCACCCTAGCGGGGAAGGAGACCCAGTACTTC. It yields the protein CASTLAGKETQYF.

The chain carries TRBV15 and TRBJ2-7; D might be TRBD2 (7 bases). CDR1 and CDR2 (germline): LNHNV, YYDKDF (reference sequence). The V end lost 4 bases, the J end lost 2 bases, and 15 bases lay between the germline ends. The CDR3 spans 15 residues. The DNA of the CDR3 is TGTGCCACCAGCAAGTTACAGGGAGGGCCCTACGAGCAGTACGTC. Its protein is CATSKLQGGPYEQYV.

With respect to this clonotype: A much bigger clone sits one base away, suggesting this may be a read error. The chain employs TRBV27 and TRBJ2-6; D is uncertain. The germline gives CDR1 MNHEY, CDR2 SMNVEV (reference sequence). The CDR3 is 14 amino acids. The CDR3 is CASSGSSGSNVLTF. The CDR3 region has the DNA TGTGCCAGCAGTGGGTCCTCTGGGTCCAACGTCCTGACTTTC.

The J gene is TRBJ2-3, the V gene TRBV10-3; D remains unclear. The CDR3 totals 15 residues. V lost 6 bases, J lost 3 bases, and 16 bases lay in between. From germline, CDR1 is ENHRY and CDR2 SYGVKD. The CDR3 DNA reads as TGTGCCATCAGAACGACGCAAACGGGTACAGATACGCAGTATTTT. Its protein is CAIRTTQTGTDTQYF.

The V gene is TRBV25-1, the J gene TRBJ1-2; D is unclear. Trimming shortened V by 4 bases and J by 0 bases, and 9 bases separated the two germline ends. The CDR3 is 14 residues long. CDR1 and CDR2 (germline): MGHDK, SYGVNS. CDR3 sequence (DNA): TGTGCCAGCAGTGGGTGGCGTTCTAACTATGGCTACACCTTC. It yields the protein CASSGWRSNYGYTF.

The table lists this clonotype with a few counts. The rearrangement joins TRBV18 to TRBJ1-6; possible D gene TRBD1, 5 bases. The V gene lost 4 bases and the J gene lost 7 bases, with 17 bases spanning the gap. Germline CDR1 KGHSH, CDR2 LQKENI. The CDR3 runs to 16 residues. The CDR3, as DNA: TGTGCCAGCTCACAACGCGCCGGGACGGACAATTCACCCCTCCACTTT. It translates to CASSQRAGTDNSPLHF.

In its sample, this clonotype was seen a few times. This chain's CDR3 is CASSQEGMRGSSYEQYF. The CDR3 DNA sequence: TGCGCCAGCAGCCAAGAAGGGATGAGAGGGAGCTCCTACGAGCAGTACTTC. This chain links TRBV4-1 with TRBJ2-7, with D possibly TRBD2 on 5 matching bases. The length of the CDR3 is 17 residues. Germline lookup yields CDR1 MGHRA and CDR2 YSYEKL. The V and J ends lost 0 bases and 0 bases respectively, with 15 bases between them.

This clonotype was picked up many times. The chain uses TRBV7-6 and TRBJ1-5, with unresolved D. The V end lost 0 bases, the J end lost 6 bases, and 12 bases lay between the germline ends. The V gene's germline CDR1 is SGHVS and CDR2 FNYEAQ. The CDR3 is made up of 15 amino acids. The CDR3 nucleotides are TGTGCCAGCAGCTTAGCGGGGAAGGGAATTCAGCCCCAGCATTTT. This codes for CASSLAGKGIQPQHF.